Sequencing of this T cell receptor beta chain was carried out in a study of blood T cell repertoires in COVID-19. As for the study in general: From the United States, Italy and Spain came samples of acute and convalescent COVID-19.

Per the original methods: The assay estimated nucleated cells by amplifying reference gene primers. Profiling relied on immunoSEQ multiplex PCR, and the TCRdb table lists in-frame clones only, not all of them. V, J and clone size were drawn from that table, and D and trimming were deduced from the DNA. The sample records fewer than 150,000 clones, around 84% being singletons. The trim removed 5 bases at V and 1 base at J, leaving 6 bases unmatched. The CDR3 totals 15 residues. Looked up from germline, CDR1 is SEHNR and CDR2 is FQNEAQ (reference sequence). This clone was seen once. The rearrangement links TRBV7-9 to TRBJ1-1, with TRBD1 matching 8 bases. Sequenced: peripheral blood. The TCR sequence derives from a woman aged 40 to 49 with acute or convalescent COVID-19. CDR3 DNA: TGTGCCAGCAGCGGACAGGGTGTAGGGAACACTGAAGCTTTCTTT. This encodes CASSGQGVGNTEAFF.